Sequencing of this T cell receptor beta chain was carried out in a study of blood T cell repertoires in COVID-19. Across the whole study: Italy, Spain and the United States were the sources of the convalescent and acute COVID-19 samples. From T cells, B-cell-depleted T cells, or PBMCs came the material, which was cDNA or gDNA.

Per the authors' pipeline: Using reference gene primer amplification, nucleated cell counts were estimated. Some clones are missing from TCRdb's copy, which holds only in-frame ones; the method was immunoSEQ multiplex PCR. Clone size and V and J calls were adopted from that table, with D and trimming inferred from the DNA. The sample yields 20,000 or so clones, roughly 83% seen once. Trimming cost V 0 bases and J 7 bases, with 19 bases left between them. The CDR3 has 17 residues. Germline V CDR1 and CDR2: SGDLS, YYNGEE. Sample: peripheral blood. This TCR came from a man aged 40-49 years with acute or convalescent COVID-19. The V call is TRBV9, the J call TRBJ1-4; maybe TRBD1 (5 bases). CDR3 protein: CASSVAGWGPTGEKLFF. Written as DNA, the CDR3 is TGTGCCAGCAGCGTAGCTGGTTGGGGCCCAACGGGTGAAAAACTGTTTTTT.